These T cell receptor beta chains were read from a single sample in a study of Graves' ophthalmopathy and Graves' hyperthyroidism. TCRdb reprocessed the multiplex PCR reads with MiXCR, giving one entry per CDR3 protein. The data show about 620,000 distinct CDR3 sequences, with 22% seen just once and about 6.6% held by the top ten. Material: peripheral blood. The receptors originated from a woman under 30 with stable Graves' hyperthyroidism. Some clones in this sample may be carry-over from other donors' samples. Both conserved end residues are part of each CDR3. D genes are given only for firm matches. Expanded clones get a size class; other rows say once, few or many, or leave the size out.

V	J	size	length	D	DNA	CDR3
TRBV12-3/TRBV12-4	TRBJ1-2	NA	15	NA	TGTGCCAGCAGGGGACCCCCCCAGGGAGGCTATGGCTACACCTTC	CASRGPPQGGYGYTF
TRBV19	TRBJ1-1	NA	15	TRBD1	TGTGCCAGTAGTATCGACCGACAGGGGCGGGTAGAAGCTTTCTTT	CASSIDRQGRVEAFF
TRBV30	TRBJ1-3	many	13	NA	TGTGCCTGGAGTGCGCTCTCTGGAAACACCATATATTTT	CAWSALSGNTIYF
TRBV5-4	TRBJ2-7	NA	14	NA	TGTGCCAGCAGCTCAAAGGGGAAAGGGTACGAGCAGTACTTC	CASSSKGKGYEQYF
TRBV6-1	TRBJ2-6	NA	15	NA	TGTGCCAGCAGTGTTAGGAGCTCTGGGGCCAACGTCCTGACTTTC	CASSVRSSGANVLTF
TRBV20-1	TRBJ2-2	many	14	NA	TGCAGTGGTGGTCGGCACTCGAACACCGGGGAGCTGTTTTTT	CSGGRHSNTGELFF
TRBV12-3/TRBV12-4	TRBJ2-7	NA	13	TRBD2	TGTGCCAGCAGTGCTGTTACAACTAGCGATCAGTACTTC	CASSAVTTSDQYF
TRBV25-1	TRBJ1-1	many	14	NA	TGTGCCAGCAGCGCTAGAGACCGTAACACTGAAGCTTTCTTT	CASSARDRNTEAFF
TRBV7-8	TRBJ1-1	NA	17	TRBD1	TGTGCCAGCAGCTCGAGGCGGGACAGGAGCCTGAACACTGAAGCTTTCTTT	CASSSRRDRSLNTEAFF
TRBV27	TRBJ2-5	many	14	NA	TGTGCCAGCAGTCCGCTTTCGTCCGGGGAGACCCAGTACTTC	CASSPLSSGETQYF
TRBV12-5	TRBJ1-1	many	15	NA	TGTGCTAGTGGTTTGGTACCCGGTATAAACACTGAAGCTTTCTTT	CASGLVPGINTEAFF
TRBV20-1	TRBJ1-2	NA	13	NA	TGCAGTGCTGACCCACAGGGTATTGATGGCTACACCTTC	CSADPQGIDGYTF
TRBV10-3	TRBJ1-3	many	12	NA	TGTGCCGTGGGGAGCTCTGGAAACACCATATATTTT	CAVGSSGNTIYF
TRBV6-5	TRBJ2-7	NA	13	TRBD1	TGTGCCAGCAGTTGGGACAGGGATGACGAGCAGTACTTC	CASSWDRDDEQYF
TRBV7-9	TRBJ1-1	many	14	NA	TGTGCCAGCAGCTTAGTACTGTTGAACACTGAAGCTTTCTTT	CASSLVLLNTEAFF
TRBV6-5	TRBJ2-7	many	11	NA	TGTGCCAGCAGCCCGCCTTACGAGCAGTACTTC	CASSPPYEQYF
TRBV14	TRBJ1-2	NA	12	NA	TGTGCCAGCAGCCAAGCAGGGCCCGGCTACACCTTC	CASSQAGPGYTF
TRBV5-1	TRBJ1-1	NA	12	NA	TGCGCCAGCAGTAAGGGGAACACTGAAGCTTTCTTT	CASSKGNTEAFF
TRBV6-2/TRBV6-3	TRBJ2-7	many	15	TRBD2	TGTGCCAGCAGTTACGGGACTAGCGCGACCTACGAGCAGTACTTC	CASSYGTSATYEQYF
TRBV19	TRBJ1-1	many	17	TRBD1	TGTGCCAGTAGTATAAGGTCCGGGACAGGGGGAAGGACTGAAGCTTTCTTT	CASSIRSGTGGRTEAFF
TRBV7-2	TRBJ1-3	few	14	NA	TGTGCCAGCAGAAGTCGGGGATCTGGAAACACCATATATTTT	CASRSRGSGNTIYF
TRBV6-1	TRBJ2-7	many	14	TRBD1	TGTGCCAGCAGTGCGGGACAGGGTGTGTACGAGCAGTACTTC	CASSAGQGVYEQYF
TRBV7-9	TRBJ2-2	NA	14	NA	TGTGCCAGCAGCTTAGGCCCCCATCCCGGGGAGCTGTTTTTT	CASSLGPHPGELFF
TRBV5-1	TRBJ2-7	many	14	TRBD2	TGCGCCAGCAGCCCAGTAGCGGGAGAAGACAAGCAGTACTTC	CASSPVAGEDKQYF
TRBV5-1	TRBJ1-1	few	13	NA	TGCGCCAGCAGCTCCAACCCGGGAACTGAAGCTTTCTTT	CASSSNPGTEAFF
TRBV7-2	TRBJ1-5	many	15	NA	TGTGCCAGCAGCTTGCTAGATTATAGCAATCAGCCCCAGCATTTT	CASSLLDYSNQPQHF
TRBV7-2	TRBJ2-5	NA	14	TRBD2	TGTGCCGGATCCAAGGGAGGGACGGGGGAGACCCAGTACTTC	CAGSKGGTGETQYF
TRBV14	TRBJ1-3	few	15	TRBD1	TGTGACAGCAGCCAGTTGACAGGGTTCGGAAACACCATATATTTT	CDSSQLTGFGNTIYF
TRBV28	TRBJ2-7	NA	15	TRBD2	TGTGCCAGCAGCTACAGCGGGAGGAATACCTACGAGCAGTACTTC	CASSYSGRNTYEQYF
TRBV6-1	TRBJ1-1	NA	15	NA	TGTGCCAGCAGGCAGGACGGCGGCATGAACACTGAAGCTTTCTTT	CASRQDGGMNTEAFF
TRBV6-2/TRBV6-3	TRBJ1-5	many	18	NA	TGTGCCAGCAGTTATGTCCCGGATTTCGGGAGTTATCATCAGCCCCAGCATTTT	CASSYVPDFGSYHQPQHF
TRBV4-1	TRBJ2-7	NA	15	NA	TGCGCCAGCAGCCAGGGAGTGTTAAATACCTACGAGCAGTACTTC	CASSQGVLNTYEQYF
TRBV28	TRBJ1-2	many	14	TRBD1	TGTGCCAGCAGTGGTGGGACAGACAACTATGGCTACACCTTC	CASSGGTDNYGYTF
TRBV19	TRBJ1-5	many	14	NA	TGTGCCAGTAGTATAAGGACAGCGGGTAGTCCCCAGCATTTT	CASSIRTAGSPQHF
TRBV24-1	TRBJ2-5	NA	16	TRBD1	TGTGCCACCAGTGAACCCCGGACAGGGGGCGCGGAGACCCAGTACTTC	CATSEPRTGGAETQYF
TRBV27	TRBJ2-7	many	14	TRBD1	TGTGCCAGCTCCGACAGGGCCGCTACCTACGAGCAGTACTTC	CASSDRAATYEQYF
TRBV7-8	TRBJ1-2	NA	14	TRBD1	TGTGCCAGCAGCACGGACAGGGAAGTATATGGCTACACCTTC	CASSTDREVYGYTF
TRBV12-3/TRBV12-4	TRBJ1-2	many	15	NA	TGTGCCAGCAGACGCTCCGGGGCGGGGGGCGATGGCTACACCTTC	CASRRSGAGGDGYTF
TRBV12-3/TRBV12-4	TRBJ1-2	NA	13	NA	TGTGCCAGCAGGGCCCGGGCAGGCAGCGGCTACACCTTC	CASRARAGSGYTF
TRBV6-1	TRBJ1-5	many	14	NA	TGTGCCAGCAGTGAAGTAAACAGCAATCAGCCCCAGCATTTT	CASSEVNSNQPQHF
TRBV6-2/TRBV6-3	TRBJ1-1	many	13	NA	TGTGCCAGCACCGAACAGGTGATCACTGAAGCTTTCTTT	CASTEQVITEAFF
TRBV12-3/TRBV12-4	TRBJ1-3	NA	14	NA	TGTGCCAGCAGAACTGGTCCAGGGGATGGCACCATATATTTT	CASRTGPGDGTIYF